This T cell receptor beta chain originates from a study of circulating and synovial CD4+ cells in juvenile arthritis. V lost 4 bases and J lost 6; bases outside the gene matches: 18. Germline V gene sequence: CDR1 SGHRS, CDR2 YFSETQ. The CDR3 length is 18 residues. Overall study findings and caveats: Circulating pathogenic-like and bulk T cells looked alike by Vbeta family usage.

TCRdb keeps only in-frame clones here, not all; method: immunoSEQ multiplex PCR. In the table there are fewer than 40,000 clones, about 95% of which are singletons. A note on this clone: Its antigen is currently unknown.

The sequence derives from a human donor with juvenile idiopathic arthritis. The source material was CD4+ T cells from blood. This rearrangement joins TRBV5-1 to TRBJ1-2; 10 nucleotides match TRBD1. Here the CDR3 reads CASSLGHLKRQGADGYTF. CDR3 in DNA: TGCGCCAGCAGCCTGGGACACCTCAAGAGACAGGGGGCGGATGGCTACACCTTC.